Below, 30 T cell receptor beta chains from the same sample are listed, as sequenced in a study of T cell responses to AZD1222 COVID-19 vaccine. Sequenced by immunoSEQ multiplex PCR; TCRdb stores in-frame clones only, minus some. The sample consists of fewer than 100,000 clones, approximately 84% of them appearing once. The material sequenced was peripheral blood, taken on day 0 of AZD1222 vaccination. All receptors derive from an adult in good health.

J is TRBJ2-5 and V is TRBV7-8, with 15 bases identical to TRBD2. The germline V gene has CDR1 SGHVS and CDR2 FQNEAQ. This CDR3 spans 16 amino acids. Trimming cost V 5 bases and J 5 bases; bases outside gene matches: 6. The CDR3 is CASSPGLAGGGETQYF. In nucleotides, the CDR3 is TGTGCCAGCAGCCCGGGACTAGCGGGGGGTGGGGAGACCCAGTACTTC. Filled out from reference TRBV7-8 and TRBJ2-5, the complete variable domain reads GAGVSQSPRYKVAKRGQDVALRCDPISGHVSLFWYQQALGQGPEFLTYFQNEAQLDKSGLPSDRFFAERPEGSVSTLKIQRTQQEDSAVYLCASSPGLAGGGETQYFGPGTRLLVL.

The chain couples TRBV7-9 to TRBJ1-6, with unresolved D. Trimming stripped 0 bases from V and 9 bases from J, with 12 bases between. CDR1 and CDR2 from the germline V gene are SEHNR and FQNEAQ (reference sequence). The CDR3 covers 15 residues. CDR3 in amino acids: CASSLALTRSSPLHF. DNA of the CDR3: TGTGCCAGCAGCTTAGCGCTAACTCGAAGTTCACCCCTCCACTTT.

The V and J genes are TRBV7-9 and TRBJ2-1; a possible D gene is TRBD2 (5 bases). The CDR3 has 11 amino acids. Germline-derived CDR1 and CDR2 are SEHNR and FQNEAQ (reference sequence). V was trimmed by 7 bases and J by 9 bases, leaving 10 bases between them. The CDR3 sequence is CASIWGAEQFF. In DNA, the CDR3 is TGTGCCAGCATCTGGGGAGCTGAGCAGTTCTTC.

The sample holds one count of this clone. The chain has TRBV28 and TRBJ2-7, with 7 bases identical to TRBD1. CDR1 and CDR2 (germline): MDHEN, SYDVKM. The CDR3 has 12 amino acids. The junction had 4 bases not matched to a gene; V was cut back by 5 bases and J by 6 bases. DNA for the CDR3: TGTGCCAGCAGTAGACAGGGCCTCGAGCAGTACTTC. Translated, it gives CASSRQGLEQYF.

The CDR3 reads CAWKENGYTF. The CDR3 DNA reads as TGTGCCTGGAAAGAAAATGGCTACACCTTC. The rearrangement links TRBV30 to TRBJ1-2; D is uncertain. The CDR3 contains 10 residues. V was cut by 4 bases and J by 6 bases, with 6 bases left in between. The germline V gene encodes CDR1 GTSNPN and CDR2 SVGIG (reference sequence).

CDR3 bases: TGTGCCAGTAGTGAGATCTATGGCTACACCTTC. This encodes CASSEIYGYTF. The chain combines TRBV19 with TRBJ1-2; no reliable D call. The V and J ends lost 5 bases and 4 bases respectively, with 5 bases between them. From germline, CDR1 is LNHDA and CDR2 SQIVND (reference sequence). The CDR3 length is 11 residues.

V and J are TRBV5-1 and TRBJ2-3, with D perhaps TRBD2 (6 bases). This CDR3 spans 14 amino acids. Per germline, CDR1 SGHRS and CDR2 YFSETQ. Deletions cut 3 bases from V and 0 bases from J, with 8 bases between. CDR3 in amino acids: CASSWRDSTDTQYF. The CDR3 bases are TGCGCCAGCAGCTGGAGGGACAGCACAGATACGCAGTATTTT.

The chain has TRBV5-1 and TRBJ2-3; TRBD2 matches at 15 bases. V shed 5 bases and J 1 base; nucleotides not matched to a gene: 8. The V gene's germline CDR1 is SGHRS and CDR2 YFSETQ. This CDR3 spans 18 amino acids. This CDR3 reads CASSPGLAGGRGTDTQYF. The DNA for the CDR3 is TGCGCCAGCAGTCCTGGACTAGCGGGGGGGCGGGGCACAGATACGCAGTATTTT.

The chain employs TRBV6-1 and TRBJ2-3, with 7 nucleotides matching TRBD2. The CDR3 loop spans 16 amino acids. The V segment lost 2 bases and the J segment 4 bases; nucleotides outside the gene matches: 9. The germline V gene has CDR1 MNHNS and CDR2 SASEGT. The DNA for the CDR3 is TGTGCCAGCAGTGAATTAATTAGCGCGGGAGCAGATACGCAGTATTTT. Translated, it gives CASSELISAGADTQYF.

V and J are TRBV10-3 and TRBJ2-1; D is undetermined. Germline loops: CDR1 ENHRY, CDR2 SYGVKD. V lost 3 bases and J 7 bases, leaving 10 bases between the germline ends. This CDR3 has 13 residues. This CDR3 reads CAISDAPRNEQFF. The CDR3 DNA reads TGTGCCATCAGTGATGCGCCAAGGAATGAGCAGTTCTTC.

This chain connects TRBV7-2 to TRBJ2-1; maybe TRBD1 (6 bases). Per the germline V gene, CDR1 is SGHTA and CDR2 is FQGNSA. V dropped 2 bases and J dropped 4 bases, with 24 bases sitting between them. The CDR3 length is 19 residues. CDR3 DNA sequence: TGTGCCAGCAGCTTATATGGGACGAGCCGGGGCAGGGGTTACAATGAGCAGTTCTTC. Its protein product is CASSLYGTSRGRGYNEQFF.

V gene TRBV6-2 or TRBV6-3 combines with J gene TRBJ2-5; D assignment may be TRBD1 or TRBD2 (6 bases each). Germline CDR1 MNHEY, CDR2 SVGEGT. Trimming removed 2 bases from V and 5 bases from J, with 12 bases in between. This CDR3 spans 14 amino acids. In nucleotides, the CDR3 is TGTGCCAGCAGTTACCTAACAGGGAGGGAGACCCAGTACTTC. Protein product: CASSYLTGRETQYF.

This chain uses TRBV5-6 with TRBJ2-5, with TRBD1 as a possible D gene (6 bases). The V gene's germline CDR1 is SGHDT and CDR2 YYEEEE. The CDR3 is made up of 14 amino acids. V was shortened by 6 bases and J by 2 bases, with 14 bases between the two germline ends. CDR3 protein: CASTVTGLQETQYF. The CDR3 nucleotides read TGTGCCAGCACCGTGACAGGACTGCAAGAGACCCAGTACTTC.

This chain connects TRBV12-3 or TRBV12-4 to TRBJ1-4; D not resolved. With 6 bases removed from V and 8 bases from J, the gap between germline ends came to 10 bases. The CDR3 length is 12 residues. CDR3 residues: CASSYIGEKLFF. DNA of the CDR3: TGTGCCAGCAGCTACATCGGCGAAAAACTGTTTTTT.

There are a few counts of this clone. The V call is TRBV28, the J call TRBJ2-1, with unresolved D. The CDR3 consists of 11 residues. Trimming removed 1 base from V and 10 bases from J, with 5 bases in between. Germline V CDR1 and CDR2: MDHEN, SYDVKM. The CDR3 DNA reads TGTGCCAGCAGTTTATCTAGGGAGCAGTTCTTC. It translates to CASSLSREQFF.

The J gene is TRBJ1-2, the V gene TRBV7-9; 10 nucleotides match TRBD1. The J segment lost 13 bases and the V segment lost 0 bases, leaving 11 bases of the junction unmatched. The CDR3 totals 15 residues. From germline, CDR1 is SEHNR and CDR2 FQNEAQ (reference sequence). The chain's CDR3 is CASSLAIGQGGISTF. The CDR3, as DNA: TGTGCCAGCAGCTTAGCGATCGGACAGGGGGGGATTAGCACCTTC.

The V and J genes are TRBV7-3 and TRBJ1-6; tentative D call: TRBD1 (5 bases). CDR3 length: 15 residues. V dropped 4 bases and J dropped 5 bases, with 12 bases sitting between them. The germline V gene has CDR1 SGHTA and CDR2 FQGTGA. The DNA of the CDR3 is TGTGCCAGCAGCTACCAGGGCAGGGATAATTCACCCCTCCACTTT. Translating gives CASSYQGRDNSPLHF.

The CDR3 coding sequence is TGTGCCAGCAGCTTAGCGGCTCAAGAGACCCAGTACTTC. As protein: CASSLAAQETQYF. The chain recombines TRBV7-2 with TRBJ2-5; D is unclear. CDR1 SGHTA and CDR2 FQGNSA come from the germline V gene. Trimming removed 0 bases from V and 2 bases from J, with 4 bases in between. This CDR3 spans 13 amino acids.

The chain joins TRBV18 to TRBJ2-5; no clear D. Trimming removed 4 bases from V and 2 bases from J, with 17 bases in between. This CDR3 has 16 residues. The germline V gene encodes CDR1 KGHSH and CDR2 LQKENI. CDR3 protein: CASSRNRADGQETQYF. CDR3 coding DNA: TGTGCCAGCTCACGAAACCGGGCAGACGGACAAGAGACCCAGTACTTC.

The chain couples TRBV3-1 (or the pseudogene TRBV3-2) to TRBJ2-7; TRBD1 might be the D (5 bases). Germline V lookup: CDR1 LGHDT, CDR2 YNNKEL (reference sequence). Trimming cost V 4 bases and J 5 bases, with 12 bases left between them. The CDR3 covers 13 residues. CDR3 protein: CASSRRGRDEQYF. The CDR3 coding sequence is TGTGCCAGCAGCCGTAGGGGTCGAGACGAGCAGTACTTC.

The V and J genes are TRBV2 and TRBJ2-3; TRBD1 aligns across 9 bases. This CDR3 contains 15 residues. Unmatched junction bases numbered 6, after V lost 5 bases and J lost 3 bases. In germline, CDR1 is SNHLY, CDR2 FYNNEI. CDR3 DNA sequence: TGTGCCAGCAGTCAACAAGGACAGGGGACAGATACGCAGTATTTT. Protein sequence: CASSQQGQGTDTQYF.

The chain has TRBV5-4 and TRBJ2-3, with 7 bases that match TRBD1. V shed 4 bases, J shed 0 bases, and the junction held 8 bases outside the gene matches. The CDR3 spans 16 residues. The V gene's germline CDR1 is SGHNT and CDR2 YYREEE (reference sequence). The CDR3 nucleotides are TGTGCCAGCAGCCCCGACAGGGCGCAGAGCACAGATACGCAGTATTTT. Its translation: CASSPDRAQSTDTQYF. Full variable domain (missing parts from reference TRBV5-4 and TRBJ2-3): ETGVTQSPTHLIKTRGQQVTLRCSSQSGHNTVSWYQQALGQGPQFIFQYYREEENGRGNFPPRFSGLQFPNYSSELNVNALELDDSALYLCASSPDRAQSTDTQYFGPGTRLTVL.

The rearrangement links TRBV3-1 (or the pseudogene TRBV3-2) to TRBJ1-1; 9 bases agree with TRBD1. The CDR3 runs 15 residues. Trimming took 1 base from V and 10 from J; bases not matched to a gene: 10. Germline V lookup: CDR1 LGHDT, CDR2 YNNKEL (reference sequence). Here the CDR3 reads CASSQAWTGASGAFF. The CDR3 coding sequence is TGTGCCAGCAGCCAAGCGTGGACAGGGGCTTCCGGAGCTTTCTTT.

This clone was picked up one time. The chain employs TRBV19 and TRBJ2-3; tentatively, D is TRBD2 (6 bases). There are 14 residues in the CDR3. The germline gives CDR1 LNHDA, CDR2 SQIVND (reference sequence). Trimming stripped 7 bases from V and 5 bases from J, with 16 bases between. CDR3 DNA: TGTGCCAGTAACTCTTTGGAGCGGGTAGATACGCAGTATTTT. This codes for CASNSLERVDTQYF.

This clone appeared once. The CDR3 is CASSQDRTSYQETQYF. CDR3 bases: TGTGCCAGCAGCCAGGACCGGACATCGTACCAAGAGACCCAGTACTTC. V usage is TRBV4-2 and J usage is TRBJ2-5; maybe TRBD1 (5 bases). Per germline, CDR1 LGHNA and CDR2 YNFKEQ. V lost 3 bases, J lost 0 bases, and 14 bases lay in between. The length of the CDR3 is 16 residues.

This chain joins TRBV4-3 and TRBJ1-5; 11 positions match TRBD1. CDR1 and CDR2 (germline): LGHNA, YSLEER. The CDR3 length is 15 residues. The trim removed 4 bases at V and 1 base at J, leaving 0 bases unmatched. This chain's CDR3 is CASSRTGGSNQPQHF. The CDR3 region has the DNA TGCGCCAGCAGCCGGACAGGGGGCAGCAATCAGCCCCAGCATTTT.

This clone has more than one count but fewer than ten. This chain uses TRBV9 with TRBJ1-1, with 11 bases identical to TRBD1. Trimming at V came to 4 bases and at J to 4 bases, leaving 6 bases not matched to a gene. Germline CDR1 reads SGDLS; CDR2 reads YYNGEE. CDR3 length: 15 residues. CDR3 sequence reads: CASSYSGTGGTEAFF. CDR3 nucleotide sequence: TGTGCCAGCAGCTACTCCGGGACAGGGGGCACTGAAGCTTTCTTT.

This CDR3 is CASRRQGNLNTEAFF. The CDR3, as DNA: TGTGCCAGTAGGAGACAGGGCAACCTAAACACTGAAGCTTTCTTT. The V call is TRBV19, the J call TRBJ1-1, with 7 bases identical to TRBD1. The CDR3 has 15 residues. Trimming removed 6 bases from V and 2 bases from J; junction bases left unmatched: 9. Germline V gene data show CDR1 as LNHDA and CDR2 as SQIVND (reference sequence).

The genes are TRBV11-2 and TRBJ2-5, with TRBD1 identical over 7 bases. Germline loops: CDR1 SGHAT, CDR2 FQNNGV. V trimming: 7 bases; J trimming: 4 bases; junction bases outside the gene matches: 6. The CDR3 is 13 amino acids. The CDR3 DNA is TGTGCCAGCACCCCGACAGGGAGAGAGACCCAGTACTTC. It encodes CASTPTGRETQYF. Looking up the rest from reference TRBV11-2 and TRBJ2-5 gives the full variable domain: EAGVAQSPRYKIIEKRQSVAFWCNPISGHATLYWYQQILGQGPKLLIQFQNNGVVDDSQLPKDRFSAERLKGVDSTLKIQPAKLEDSAVYLCASTPTGRETQYFGPGTRLLVL.

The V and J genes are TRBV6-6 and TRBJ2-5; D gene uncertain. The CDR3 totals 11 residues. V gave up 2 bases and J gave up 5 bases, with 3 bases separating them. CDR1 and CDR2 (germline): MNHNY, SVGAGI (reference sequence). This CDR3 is CASSYGETQYF. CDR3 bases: TGTGCCAGCAGTTACGGCGAGACCCAGTACTTC.